The text below deals with one T cell receptor (beta chain). The antigen remains unidentified. Profiled with immunoSEQ multiplex PCR; TCRdb holds only in-frame clones, not every one. Seen here are approximately 740,000 clones, approximately 92% observed once, and the top ten hold less than 25%. V was clipped by 4 bases and J by 7 bases, with 8 bases between them. CDR3 size: 12 residues. Germline CDR1 and CDR2: KGHSH and LQKENI. Naive-designated CD8 cells lacked CD45RO, were positively enriched for CCR7, and omitted terminally differentiated effector memory CD45RA+ cells. The healthy adult donors were HIV-negative and reported no recent acute infections or vaccinations. The data originate from a study of shared clonotypes between healthy human individuals. For the study at large: There were three CD4 naive, three CD4 memory, two CD8 naive and one CD8 memory plates per donor.

General study findings and limits: Around 5% of naive CD4 clonotypes were common to several donors.

This sequence originates from a man aged 25-45 years in good health. The V call is TRBV18, the J call TRBJ2-1; D uncertain. Sequenced: naive CD8+ T cells sorted from blood. CDR3 protein: CASSLGWNEQFF. The DNA of the CDR3 is TGTGCCAGCTCACTGGGGTGGAATGAGCAGTTCTTC.